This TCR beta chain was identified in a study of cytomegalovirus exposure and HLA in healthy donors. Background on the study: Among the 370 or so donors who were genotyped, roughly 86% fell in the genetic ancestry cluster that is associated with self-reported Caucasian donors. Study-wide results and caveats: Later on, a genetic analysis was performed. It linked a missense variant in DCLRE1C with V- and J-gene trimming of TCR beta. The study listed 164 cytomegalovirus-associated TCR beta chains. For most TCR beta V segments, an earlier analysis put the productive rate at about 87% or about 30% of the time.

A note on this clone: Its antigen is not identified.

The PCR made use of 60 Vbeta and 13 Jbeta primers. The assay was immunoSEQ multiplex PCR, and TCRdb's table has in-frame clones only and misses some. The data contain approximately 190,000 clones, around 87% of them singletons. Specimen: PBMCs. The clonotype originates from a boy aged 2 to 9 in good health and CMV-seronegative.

The chain's CDR3 is CASIVSSGGTDTQYF. The DNA of the CDR3 is TGTGCCAGCATTGTGTCTAGCGGGGGCACAGATACGCAGTATTTT. The chain carries TRBV2 and TRBJ2-3, with TRBD2 matching over 9 bases. The germline V gene encodes CDR1 SNHLY and CDR2 FYNNEI. The CDR3 has 15 residues. V lost 7 bases to trimming and J lost 1 base; unmatched junction nucleotides: 6.